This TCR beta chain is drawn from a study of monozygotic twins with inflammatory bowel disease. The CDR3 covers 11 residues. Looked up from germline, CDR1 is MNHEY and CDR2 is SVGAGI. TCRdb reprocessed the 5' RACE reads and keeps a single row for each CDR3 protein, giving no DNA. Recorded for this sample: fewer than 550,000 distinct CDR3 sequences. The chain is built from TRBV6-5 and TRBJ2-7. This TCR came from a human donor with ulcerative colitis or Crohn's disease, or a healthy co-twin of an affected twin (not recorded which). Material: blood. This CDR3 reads CASTWSDVQYF.